This T cell receptor beta chain came from a study of blood T cell repertoires in COVID-19. Across the study: The United States, Italy and Spain were the sources of the acute and convalescent COVID-19 samples.

Trimming removed 7 bases from V and 5 bases from J; junction bases left unmatched: 18. Germline values: CDR1 SGHRS, CDR2 YFSETQ. The CDR3 runs to 18 residues. Study members were between about 18 and 100 years old and lived in 20 to 30 US regions. Here immunoSEQ multiplex PCR was the method, and the copy in TCRdb shows in-frame clones only, minus some. In the table there are about 230,000 clones, 88% of which are singletons. This receptor was taken from a woman in her forties with acute COVID-19. The sample comprised PBMCs or T cells enriched from blood (not recorded which). This chain connects TRBV5-1 to TRBJ2-5, with 12 bases aligning to TRBD2. The CDR3 DNA reads as TGCGCCAGCCGAAGGGGGACGGCTAGCGGGAGGGCCACGGAGACCCAGTACTTC. It yields the protein CASRRGTASGRATETQYF.